A selection of T cell receptor beta chains follows, all from one sample in a study of early T cells in non-severe SARS-CoV-2 infection. TCRdb itself ran the 5' RACE reads through MiXCR, one entry per CDR3 protein. In the table there are around 100,000 distinct CDR3 sequences, approximately 15% of which are singletons. Sequencing was performed on whole blood. These receptors originate from an adult who was a healthcare worker with PCR-confirmed SARS-CoV-2 infection or an uninfected control (not recorded which). The conserved cysteine and the conserved F or W are not part of the CDR3 here. Each record gives: V gene, J gene, CDR3 protein.

TRBV18	TRBJ2-3	ASSPSLLGATDTQY
TRBV28	TRBJ1-4	ASSLGQGNTNEKLF
TRBV5-8	TRBJ2-3	ASSLVVVSTDTQY
TRBV27	TRBJ2-7	ASSIYRGITYEQY
TRBV6-2/TRBV6-3	TRBJ2-7	ASSAGTTVYYEQY
TRBV12-3/TRBV12-4	TRBJ1-1	ASRMQGLGTEAF
TRBV12-3/TRBV12-4	TRBJ1-2	ASRDSSAYGYT
TRBV11-2	TRBJ1-4	ASSSTGRTNEKLF
TRBV6-1	TRBJ2-1	ASSTGQGTYNEQF
TRBV6-2/TRBV6-3	TRBJ2-3	ASSSTSPADTQY
TRBV5-5	TRBJ1-2	ASSSQGAPGGYT
TRBV7-2	TRBJ1-6	ASGFGNSPLH
TRBV30	TRBJ2-1	AWSVQANNEQF
TRBV6-1	TRBJ1-1	ASTTVGGRGTTEAF
TRBV29-1	TRBJ2-7	SVEGQTPSYEQY
TRBV20-1	TRBJ2-1	SARMLPDEQF
TRBV20-1	TRBJ2-1	SARDETGATYNEQF
TRBV7-2	TRBJ2-1	ASSLSWGSYNEQF
TRBV10-3	TRBJ2-3	AISVGEDTQY
TRBV27	TRBJ1-1	ASSLFGGRGNTEAF
TRBV7-8	TRBJ2-2	ASSFTTGELF
TRBV6-1	TRBJ2-3	ASSTTRDTQY